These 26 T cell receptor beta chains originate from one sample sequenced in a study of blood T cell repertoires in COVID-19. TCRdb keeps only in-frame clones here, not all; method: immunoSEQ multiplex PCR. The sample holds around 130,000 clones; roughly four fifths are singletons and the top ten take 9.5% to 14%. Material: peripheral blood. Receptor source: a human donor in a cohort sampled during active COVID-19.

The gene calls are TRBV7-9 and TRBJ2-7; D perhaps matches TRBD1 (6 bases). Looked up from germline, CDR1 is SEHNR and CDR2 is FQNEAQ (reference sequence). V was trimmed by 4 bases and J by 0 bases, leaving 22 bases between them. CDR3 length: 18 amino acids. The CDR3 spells CASSSETGTTGLSYEQYF. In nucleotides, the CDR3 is TGTGCCAGCAGCTCGGAGACCGGGACAACAGGACTCTCCTACGAGCAGTACTTC.

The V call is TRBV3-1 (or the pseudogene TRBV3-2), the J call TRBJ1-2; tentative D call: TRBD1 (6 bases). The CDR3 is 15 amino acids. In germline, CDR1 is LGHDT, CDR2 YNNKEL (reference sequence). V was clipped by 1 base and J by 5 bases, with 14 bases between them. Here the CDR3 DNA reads TGTGCCAGCAGCCAAGTGGCAGGGGATGGATATGGCTACACCTTC. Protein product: CASSQVAGDGYGYTF.

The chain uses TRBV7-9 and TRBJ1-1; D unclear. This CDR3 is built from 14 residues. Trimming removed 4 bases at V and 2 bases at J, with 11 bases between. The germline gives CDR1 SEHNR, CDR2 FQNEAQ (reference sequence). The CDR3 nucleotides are TGTGCCAGCAGCTCGGAGGGATCTAACACTGAAGCTTTCTTT. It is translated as CASSSEGSNTEAFF. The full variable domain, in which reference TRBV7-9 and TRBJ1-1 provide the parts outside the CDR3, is DTGVSQNPRHKITKRGQNVTFRCDPISEHNRLYWYRQTLGQGPEFLTYFQNEAQLEKSRLLSDRFSAERPKGSFSTLEIQRTEQGDSAMYLCASSSEGSNTEAFFGQGTRLTVV.

The chain's CDR3 is CASSYAAGGLTGELFF. The CDR3 coding sequence is TGTGCCAGCAGTTACGCCGCGGGGGGCCTCACCGGGGAGCTGTTTTTT. V gene TRBV6-2 or TRBV6-3 combines with J gene TRBJ2-2; 8 bases line up with TRBD2. V shed 2 bases and J 4 bases; nucleotides not matched to a gene: 6. This CDR3 is built from 16 residues. CDR1 is MNHEY and CDR2 is SVGEGT in the germline V gene.

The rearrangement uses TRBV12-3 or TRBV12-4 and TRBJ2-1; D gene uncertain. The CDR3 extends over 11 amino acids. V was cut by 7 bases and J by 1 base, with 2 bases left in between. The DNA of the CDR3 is TGTGCCAGCACTTCCTACAATGAGCAGTTCTTC. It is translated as CASTSYNEQFF.

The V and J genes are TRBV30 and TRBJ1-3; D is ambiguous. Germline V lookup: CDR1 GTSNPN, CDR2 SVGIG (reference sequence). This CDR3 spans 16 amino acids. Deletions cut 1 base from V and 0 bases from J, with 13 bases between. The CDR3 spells CAWSGENGFSGNTIYF. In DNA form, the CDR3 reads TGTGCCTGGAGTGGGGAGAACGGGTTCTCTGGAAACACCATATATTTT.

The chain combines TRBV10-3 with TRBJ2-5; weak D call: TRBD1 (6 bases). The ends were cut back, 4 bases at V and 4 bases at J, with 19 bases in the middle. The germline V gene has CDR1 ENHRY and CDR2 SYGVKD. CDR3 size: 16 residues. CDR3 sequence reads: CAISGAGMGARETQYF. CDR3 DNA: TGTGCCATCAGTGGGGCAGGAATGGGGGCTAGAGAGACCCAGTACTTC.

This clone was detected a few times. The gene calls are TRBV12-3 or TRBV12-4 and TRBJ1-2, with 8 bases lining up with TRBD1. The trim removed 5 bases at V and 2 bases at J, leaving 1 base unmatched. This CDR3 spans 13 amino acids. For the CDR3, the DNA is TGTGCCAGCAGTGACAGGGGCAACTATGGCTACACCTTC. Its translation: CASSDRGNYGYTF.

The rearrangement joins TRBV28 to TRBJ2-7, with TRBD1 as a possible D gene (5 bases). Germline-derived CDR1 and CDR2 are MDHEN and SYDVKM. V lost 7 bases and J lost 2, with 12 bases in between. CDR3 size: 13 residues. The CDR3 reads CASTSTGPYEQYF. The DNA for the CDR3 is TGTGCCAGCACCTCCACAGGACCCTACGAGCAGTACTTC.

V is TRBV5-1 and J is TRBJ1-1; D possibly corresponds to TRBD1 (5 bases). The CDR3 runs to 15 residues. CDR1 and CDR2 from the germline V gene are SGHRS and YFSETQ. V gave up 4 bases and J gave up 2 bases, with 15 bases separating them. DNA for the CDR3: TGCGCCAGCAGCCCCCTGGCGGGGCGCAACACTGAAGCTTTCTTT. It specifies CASSPLAGRNTEAFF.

The CDR3: CASSYKTGGTEAFF. In DNA form, the CDR3 reads TGTGCCAGCAGTTACAAAACAGGGGGGACTGAAGCTTTCTTT. The chain carries TRBV6-5 and TRBJ1-1; 8 bases fit TRBD1. The CDR3 length is 14 residues. Germline assignment: CDR1 MNHEY and CDR2 SVGAGI. The junction had 4 bases not matched to a gene; V was cut back by 2 bases and J by 5 bases.

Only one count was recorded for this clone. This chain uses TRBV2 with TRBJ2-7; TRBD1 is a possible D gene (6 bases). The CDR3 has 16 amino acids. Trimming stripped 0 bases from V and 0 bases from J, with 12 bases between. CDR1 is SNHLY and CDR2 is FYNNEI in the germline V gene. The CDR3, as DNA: TGTGCCAGCAGTGAAGCAGGGGGATTTAGCTCCTACGAGCAGTACTTC. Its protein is CASSEAGGFSSYEQYF.

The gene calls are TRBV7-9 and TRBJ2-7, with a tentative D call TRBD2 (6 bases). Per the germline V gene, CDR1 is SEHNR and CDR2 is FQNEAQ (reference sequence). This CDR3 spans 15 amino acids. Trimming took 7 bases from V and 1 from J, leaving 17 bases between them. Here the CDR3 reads CASNHDKDYSYEQYF. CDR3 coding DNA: TGTGCCAGCAACCATGACAAGGACTATTCCTACGAGCAGTACTTC.

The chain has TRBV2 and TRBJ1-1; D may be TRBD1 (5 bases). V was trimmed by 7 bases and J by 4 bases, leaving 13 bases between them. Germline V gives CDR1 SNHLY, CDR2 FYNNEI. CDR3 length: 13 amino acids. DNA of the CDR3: TGTGCCAGCAACCTGGACACTGCCACTGAAGCTTTCTTT. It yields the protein CASNLDTATEAFF. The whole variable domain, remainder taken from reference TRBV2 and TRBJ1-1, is EPEVTQTPSHQVTQMGQEVILRCVPISNHLYFYWYRQILGQKVEFLVSFYNNEISEKSEIFDDQFSVERPDGSNFTLKIRSTKLEDSAMYFCASNLDTATEAFFGQGTRLTVV.

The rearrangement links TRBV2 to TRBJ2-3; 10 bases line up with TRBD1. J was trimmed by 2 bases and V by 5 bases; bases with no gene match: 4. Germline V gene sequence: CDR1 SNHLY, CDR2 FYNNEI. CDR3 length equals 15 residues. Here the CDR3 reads CASSPDRGYTDTQYF. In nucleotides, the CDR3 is TGTGCCAGCAGTCCGGACAGGGGGTACACAGATACGCAGTATTTT.

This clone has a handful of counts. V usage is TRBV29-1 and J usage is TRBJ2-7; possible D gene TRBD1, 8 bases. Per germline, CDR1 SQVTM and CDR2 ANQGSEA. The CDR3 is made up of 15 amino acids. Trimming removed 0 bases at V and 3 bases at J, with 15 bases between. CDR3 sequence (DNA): TGCAGCGTTGAAGAGGGGAGGGGACAGGTCTACGAGCAGTACTTC. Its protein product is CSVEEGRGQVYEQYF.

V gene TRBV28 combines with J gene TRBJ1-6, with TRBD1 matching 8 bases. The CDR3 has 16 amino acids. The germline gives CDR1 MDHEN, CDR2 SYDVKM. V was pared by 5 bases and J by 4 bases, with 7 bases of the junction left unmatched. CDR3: CASSQTRTGYNSPLHF. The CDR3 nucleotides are TGTGCCAGCAGTCAGACAAGGACAGGGTATAATTCACCCCTCCACTTT.

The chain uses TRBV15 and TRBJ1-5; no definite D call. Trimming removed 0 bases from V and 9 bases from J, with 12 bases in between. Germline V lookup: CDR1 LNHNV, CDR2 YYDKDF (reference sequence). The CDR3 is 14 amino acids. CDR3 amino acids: CATSRDRLPSPQHF. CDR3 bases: TGTGCCACCAGCAGAGACAGGTTGCCGTCGCCCCAGCATTTT.

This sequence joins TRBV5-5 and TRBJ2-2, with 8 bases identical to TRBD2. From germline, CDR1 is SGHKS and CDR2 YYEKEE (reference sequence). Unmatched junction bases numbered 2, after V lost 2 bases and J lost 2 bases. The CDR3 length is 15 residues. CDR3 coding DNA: TGTGCCAGCAGCTTAGCGGGGGCAAACACCGGGGAGCTGTTTTTT. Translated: CASSLAGANTGELFF.

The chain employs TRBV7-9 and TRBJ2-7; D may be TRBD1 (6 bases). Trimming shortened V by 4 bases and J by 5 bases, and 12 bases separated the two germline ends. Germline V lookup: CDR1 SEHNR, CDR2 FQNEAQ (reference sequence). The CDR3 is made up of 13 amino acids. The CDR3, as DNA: TGTGCCAGCAGCTCACAGGGTATGGACGAGCAGTACTTC. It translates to CASSSQGMDEQYF.

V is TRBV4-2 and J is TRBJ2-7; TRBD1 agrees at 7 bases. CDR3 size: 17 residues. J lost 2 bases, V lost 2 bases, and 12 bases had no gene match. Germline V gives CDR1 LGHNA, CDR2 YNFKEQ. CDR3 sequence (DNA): TGTGCCAGCAGCCAACATAGACAGGGTAATGGGGCCTACGAGCAGTACTTC. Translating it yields CASSQHRQGNGAYEQYF.

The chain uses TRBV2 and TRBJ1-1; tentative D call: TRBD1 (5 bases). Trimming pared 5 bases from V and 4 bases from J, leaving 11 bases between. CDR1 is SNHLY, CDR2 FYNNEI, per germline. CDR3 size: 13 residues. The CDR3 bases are TGTGCCAGCAGTCACCCAGGGTTCACTGAAGCTTTCTTT. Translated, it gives CASSHPGFTEAFF.

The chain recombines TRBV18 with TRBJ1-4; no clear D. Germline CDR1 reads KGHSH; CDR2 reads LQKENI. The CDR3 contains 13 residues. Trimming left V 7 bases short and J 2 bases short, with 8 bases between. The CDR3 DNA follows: TGTGCCAGCTGTACCAGGACTAATGAAAAACTGTTTTTT. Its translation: CASCTRTNEKLFF.

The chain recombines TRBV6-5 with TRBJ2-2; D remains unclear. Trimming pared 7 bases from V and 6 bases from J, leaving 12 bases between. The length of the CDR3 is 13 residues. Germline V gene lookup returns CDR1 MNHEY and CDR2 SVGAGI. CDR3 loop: CASIKPVAGELFF. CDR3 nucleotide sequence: TGTGCCAGCATCAAACCGGTCGCCGGGGAGCTGTTTTTT.

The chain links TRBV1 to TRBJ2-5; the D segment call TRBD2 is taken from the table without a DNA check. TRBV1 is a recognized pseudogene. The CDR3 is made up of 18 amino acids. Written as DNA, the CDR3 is TGCACCAGCAGCCCGGACTTTCTAGCGGGGGGCCGTCAAGAGACCCAGTACTTC. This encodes CTSSPDFLAGGRQETQYF.

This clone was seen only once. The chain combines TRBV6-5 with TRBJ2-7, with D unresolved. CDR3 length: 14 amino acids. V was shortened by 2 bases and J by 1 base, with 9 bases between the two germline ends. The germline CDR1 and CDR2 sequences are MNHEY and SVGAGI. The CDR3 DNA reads TGTGCCAGCAGTTACACGAGGAAGTCCTACGAGCAGTACTTC. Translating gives CASSYTRKSYEQYF.